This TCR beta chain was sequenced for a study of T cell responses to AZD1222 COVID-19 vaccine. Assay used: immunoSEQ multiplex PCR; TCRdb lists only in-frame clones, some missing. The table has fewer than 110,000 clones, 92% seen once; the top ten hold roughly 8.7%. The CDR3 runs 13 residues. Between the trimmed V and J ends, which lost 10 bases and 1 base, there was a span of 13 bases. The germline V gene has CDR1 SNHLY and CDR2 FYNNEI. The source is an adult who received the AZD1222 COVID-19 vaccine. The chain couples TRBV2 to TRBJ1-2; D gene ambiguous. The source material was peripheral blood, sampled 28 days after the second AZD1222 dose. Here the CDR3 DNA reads TGTGCCACCAGAGGATGGATTAACTATGGCTACACCTTC. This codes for CATRGWINYGYTF.